These T cell receptor beta chains were read from a single sample in a study of blood T cell repertoires in COVID-19. The method was immunoSEQ multiplex PCR; TCRdb's version includes in-frame clones alone and lacks a portion of them. The sample yields 170,000 or so clones, roughly four fifths seen once. What was sequenced was peripheral blood. The receptor source for this set is a woman in her 70s with COVID-19, enrolled during active disease. The CDR3 runs from the conserved cysteine through the conserved F or W. The order of the fields is J gene, V gene, clone size, D gene, CDR3 protein, CDR3 DNA. D genes are given only for firm matches. The size field is filled for only some rows; it gives once, few, many or a size class.

J: TRBJ2-4; V: TRBV5-1; size: -; D: -; CDR3: CASSSTGIRNIQYF; DNA: TGCGCCAGCAGCTCGACAGGTATTCGAAACATTCAGTACTTC
J: TRBJ2-7; V: TRBV3-1/TRBV3-2; size: -; D: TRBD2; CDR3: CASSQATGGSYEQYF; DNA: TGTGCCAGCAGCCAAGCGACGGGGGGGTCCTACGAGCAGTACTTC
J: TRBJ2-2; V: TRBV28; size: -; D: TRBD1; CDR3: CASSNSPGQGNTGELFF; DNA: TGTGCCAGCAGTAATTCACCGGGACAGGGAAACACCGGGGAGCTGTTTTTT
J: TRBJ2-6; V: TRBV9; size: few; D: -; CDR3: CASSVDPFGRGALGANVLTF; DNA: TGTGCCAGCAGCGTAGATCCGTTCGGCAGGGGTGCCCTTGGGGCCAACGTCCTGACTTTC
J: TRBJ1-2; V: TRBV3-1/TRBV3-2; size: few; D: -; CDR3: CASSQGWRETIGEDTF; DNA: TGTGCCAGCAGCCAAGGATGGAGAGAGACTATAGGAGAGGACACCTTC
J: TRBJ2-1; V: TRBV2; size: -; D: TRBD2; CDR3: CATKVGGRAGEQFF; DNA: TGTGCCACGAAGGTGGGCGGGAGGGCCGGTGAGCAGTTCTTC
J: TRBJ2-6; V: TRBV6-2/TRBV6-3; size: -; D: -; CDR3: CASSLIGANVLTF; DNA: TGTGCCAGCAGTTTAATTGGGGCCAACGTCCTGACTTTC
J: TRBJ2-1; V: TRBV13; size: few; D: TRBD2; CDR3: CASTVAGGRREQFF; DNA: TGTGCCAGCACCGTTGCGGGAGGACGGCGTGAGCAGTTCTTC
J: TRBJ1-1; V: TRBV6-1; size: -; D: TRBD1; CDR3: CASSEAKGGRKGNTEAFF; DNA: TGTGCCAGCAGTGAAGCGAAAGGGGGCAGAAAAGGGAACACTGAAGCTTTCTTT
J: TRBJ1-1; V: TRBV5-4; size: -; D: -; CDR3: CASSPTLSGNTEAFF; DNA: TGTGCCAGCAGCCCTACCCTATCGGGGAACACTGAAGCTTTCTTT
J: TRBJ1-1; V: TRBV5-1; size: -; D: -; CDR3: CASSFRGGDTEAFF; DNA: TGCGCCAGCAGCTTTAGGGGCGGTGACACTGAAGCTTTCTTT
J: TRBJ1-6; V: TRBV29-1; size: -; D: -; CDR3: CSVGGGGSPLHF; DNA: TGCAGCGTTGGCGGGGGAGGCTCACCCCTCCACTTT
J: TRBJ2-1; V: TRBV7-3; size: few; D: TRBD2; CDR3: CASSLPTSGRVNEQFF; DNA: TGTGCCAGCAGCCTGCCGACTAGCGGGAGGGTAAATGAGCAGTTCTTC
J: TRBJ2-3; V: TRBV18; size: -; D: -; CDR3: CASSTEEQSTQYF; DNA: TGTGCCAGCTCGACGGAGGAGCAGAGCACGCAGTATTTT
J: TRBJ2-1; V: TRBV29-1; size: -; D: -; CDR3: CSVQGDSGEQFF; DNA: TGCAGCGTCCAGGGGGACTCTGGTGAGCAGTTCTTC
J: TRBJ1-4; V: TRBV27; size: -; D: -; CDR3: CASSLIGGFATNEKLFF; DNA: TGTGCCAGCAGTTTAATCGGGGGGTTCGCAACTAATGAAAAACTGTTTTTT
J: TRBJ1-4; V: TRBV7-2; size: -; D: -; CDR3: CASSLEGGNEKLFF; DNA: TGTGCCAGCAGCTTAGAAGGGGGAAATGAAAAACTGTTTTTT
J: TRBJ1-5; V: TRBV19; size: -; D: -; CDR3: CATEKTQENQPQHF; DNA: TGTGCCACCGAGAAAACACAGGAAAATCAGCCCCAGCATTTT
J: TRBJ2-1; V: TRBV5-1; size: -; D: TRBD2; CDR3: CASTESGRPYNEQFF; DNA: TGCGCCAGCACCGAGAGCGGGAGACCCTACAATGAGCAGTTCTTC
J: TRBJ2-1; V: TRBV7-2; size: -; D: -; CDR3: CASSLEGVQQFF; DNA: TGTGCCAGCAGCTTAGAGGGAGTGCAGCAGTTCTTC
J: TRBJ2-2; V: TRBV5-6; size: once; D: -; CDR3: CASSLYFSMSTGELFF; DNA: TGTGCCAGCAGCTTGTACTTCTCTATGAGCACCGGGGAGCTGTTTTTT
J: TRBJ1-1; V: TRBV19; size: -; D: -; CDR3: CASSSWRTNTEAFF; DNA: TGTGCCAGTAGTTCGTGGAGAACAAACACTGAAGCTTTCTTT
J: TRBJ2-1; V: TRBV5-1; size: -; D: TRBD1; CDR3: CASSYGLRQGAHNEQFF; DNA: TGCGCCAGCAGCTACGGTCTCAGACAGGGAGCCCACAATGAGCAGTTCTTC
J: TRBJ2-2; V: TRBV10-2; size: -; D: -; CDR3: CASRSSGAGELFF; DNA: TGCGCCAGCAGGTCTTCGGGGGCCGGGGAGCTGTTTTTT
J: TRBJ1-6; V: TRBV2; size: few; D: -; CDR3: CASSEEGRGNSPLHF; DNA: TGTGCCAGCAGTGAAGAGGGCCGCGGGAATTCACCCCTCCACTTT
J: TRBJ2-7; V: TRBV24-1; size: -; D: -; CDR3: CASLVLDPEQYF; DNA: TGTGCCAGTCTGGTGCTAGATCCCGAGCAGTACTTC
J: TRBJ1-5; V: TRBV28; size: -; D: -; CDR3: CASSFPLGGQDQHF; DNA: TGTGCCAGCAGTTTCCCCCTCGGGGGGCAGGACCAGCATTTT
J: TRBJ2-1; V: TRBV21-1; size: -; D: -; CDR3: CASSKFSGNDNEQFF; DNA: TGTGCCAGCAGCAAATTCAGCGGGAACGACAATGAGCAGTTCTTC
J: TRBJ1-1; V: TRBV6-4; size: -; D: -; CDR3: CASSPQENTEAFF; DNA: TGTGCCAGCAGCCCACAGGAGAACACTGAAGCTTTCTTT
J: TRBJ2-7; V: TRBV14; size: -; D: -; CDR3: CASSQEPTPREQYF; DNA: TGTGCCAGCAGCCAAGAACCCACCCCGCGCGAGCAGTACTTC
J: TRBJ1-1; V: TRBV18; size: -; D: -; CDR3: CASSPPRLNTEAFF; DNA: TGTGCCAGCTCACCTCCCAGATTGAACACTGAAGCTTTCTTT
J: TRBJ1-2; V: TRBV7-2; size: -; D: TRBD1; CDR3: CASSSRTGFYTF; DNA: TGTGCCAGCAGCTCCCGGACAGGGTTCTACACCTTC
J: TRBJ2-1; V: TRBV24-1; size: -; D: TRBD1; CDR3: CATSDLAGGYNEQFF; DNA: TGTGCCACCAGTGATTTGGCAGGGGGTTACAATGAGCAGTTCTTC
J: TRBJ2-3; V: TRBV7-2; size: few; D: TRBD2; CDR3: CASSLGVGGTDTQYF; DNA: TGTGCCAGCAGCTTAGGGGTGGGAGGGACAGATACGCAGTATTTT
J: TRBJ1-3; V: TRBV5-1; size: -; D: -; CDR3: CASSLVPGHYSGNTIYF; DNA: TGCGCCAGCAGCTTGGTCCCCGGACACTATTCGGGAAACACCATATATTTT
J: TRBJ2-7; V: TRBV2; size: -; D: TRBD1; CDR3: CASSDTGGKGDEQYF; DNA: TGTGCCAGCAGTGACACAGGGGGGAAAGGGGACGAGCAGTACTTC
J: TRBJ2-7; V: TRBV24-1; size: -; D: -; CDR3: CATSDSRGTSYEQYF; DNA: TGTGCCACCAGTGATTCGCGGGGCACGAGCTACGAGCAGTACTTC
J: TRBJ1-2; V: TRBV2; size: few; D: TRBD1; CDR3: CASRGQRDGYTF; DNA: TGTGCCAGCAGGGGACAGCGGGATGGCTACACCTTC
J: TRBJ2-2; V: TRBV29-1; size: -; D: -; CDR3: CSVDRGNTGELFF; DNA: TGCAGCGTTGACCGGGGAAACACCGGGGAGCTGTTTTTT
J: TRBJ1-6; V: TRBV19; size: -; D: -; CDR3: CASSHKTGYGNSPLHF; DNA: TGTGCCAGTAGTCACAAAACAGGGTACGGGAATTCACCCCTCCACTTT
J: TRBJ2-1; V: TRBV6-2/TRBV6-3; size: -; D: TRBD2; CDR3: CASSPGLAGVYEQFF; DNA: TGTGCCAGCAGCCCGGGACTAGCGGGAGTCTATGAGCAGTTCTTC
J: TRBJ1-1; V: TRBV5-4; size: -; D: -; CDR3: CASSGQGVTEAFF; DNA: TGTGCCAGCAGCGGGCAGGGTGTCACTGAAGCTTTCTTT
J: TRBJ2-7; V: TRBV6-5; size: few; D: -; CDR3: CASSLQGRDEQYF; DNA: TGTGCCAGCAGCCTTCAGGGGCGGGACGAGCAGTACTTC
J: TRBJ2-2; V: TRBV5-1; size: -; D: TRBD1; CDR3: CASSLAPTGGAGELFF; DNA: TGCGCCAGCAGCTTGGCCCCGACAGGGGGCGCCGGGGAGCTGTTTTTT
J: TRBJ1-1; V: TRBV6-5; size: few; D: TRBD1; CDR3: CASSYSNRGILEAFF; DNA: TGTGCCAGCAGTTACTCGAACAGGGGAATTCTCGAAGCTTTCTTT
J: TRBJ2-7; V: TRBV28; size: -; D: TRBD1; CDR3: CASRGQGRHEQYF; DNA: TGTGCCAGCAGAGGACAGGGTCGACACGAGCAGTACTTC
J: TRBJ1-1; V: TRBV19; size: -; D: -; CDR3: CASIWRTLGGNTEAFF; DNA: TGTGCCAGTATTTGGCGTACGTTGGGGGGGAACACTGAAGCTTTCTTT
J: TRBJ1-2; V: TRBV21-1; size: few; D: -; CDR3: CASSNPPAGPEGYTF; DNA: TGTGCCAGCAGCAACCCCCCAGCGGGGCCGGAGGGCTACACCTTC
J: TRBJ1-5; V: TRBV2; size: once; D: -; CDR3: CASSDEGNQPQHF; DNA: TGTGCCAGCAGTGATGAGGGCAATCAGCCCCAGCATTTT
J: TRBJ1-4; V: TRBV30; size: -; D: TRBD1; CDR3: CASAGQVNEKLFF; DNA: TGTGCCTCGGCGGGACAGGTTAATGAAAAACTGTTTTTT
J: TRBJ2-1; V: TRBV3-1/TRBV3-2; size: -; D: TRBD2; CDR3: CASSQERKRELNEQFF; DNA: TGTGCCAGCAGCCAAGAGAGGAAGCGGGAGTTAAATGAGCAGTTCTTC